This T cell receptor beta chain appears in the sequencing data of a study of T cells in Graves' hyperthyroidism and ophthalmopathy. Regarding this clonotype: Its antigen is undetermined.

Germline V gene lookup returns CDR1 MDHEN and CDR2 SYDVKM. This CDR3 has 11 amino acids. Deletions cut 4 bases from V and 14 bases from J, with 14 bases between. Findings of the study overall: Researchers found most expanded thyroid clonotypes above 0.001 in blood as well.

Template material for amplifying TCR beta CDR3 regions consisted of RNA transcripts. Using the HTBI primer set, a first-round RT-PCR was run on the TCR CDR3. TCRdb called the multiplex PCR reads again in MiXCR, with one record for every CDR3 protein. This sample has more than 500,000 distinct CDR3 sequences, with 15% to 20% found just once. Each ophthalmopathy patient scored at least 3 on the Clinical Activity Score and at least 4 on NOSPECS grade, with duration under 3 months. The clonotype comes from a woman between 25 and 40 years old with Graves' ophthalmopathy. The rearrangement joins TRBV28 to TRBJ1-1; no clear D gene. Sample: blood. CDR3 in DNA: TGTGCCAGCAGTTCCCCCCTGAATTGGTTCTTT. Translation: CASSSPLNWFF.